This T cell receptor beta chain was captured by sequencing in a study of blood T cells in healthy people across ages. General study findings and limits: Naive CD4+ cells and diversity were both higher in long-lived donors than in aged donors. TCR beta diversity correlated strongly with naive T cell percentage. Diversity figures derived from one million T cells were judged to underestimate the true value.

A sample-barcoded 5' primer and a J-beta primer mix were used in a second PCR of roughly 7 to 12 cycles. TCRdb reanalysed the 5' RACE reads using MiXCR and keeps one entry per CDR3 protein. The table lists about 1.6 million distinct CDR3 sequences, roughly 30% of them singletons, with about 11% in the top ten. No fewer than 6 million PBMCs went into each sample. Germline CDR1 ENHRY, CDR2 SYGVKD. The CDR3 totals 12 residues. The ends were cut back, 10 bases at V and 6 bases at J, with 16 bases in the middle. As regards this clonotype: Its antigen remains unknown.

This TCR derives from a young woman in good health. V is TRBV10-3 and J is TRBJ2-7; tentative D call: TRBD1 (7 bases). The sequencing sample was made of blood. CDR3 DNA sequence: TGTGCCACCAGGGGGGAAGGGGTCGAGCAGTACTTC. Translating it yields CATRGEGVEQYF.